This paragraph covers one T cell receptor (beta chain) sequence. Its antigen is undetermined. V lost 3 bases, J lost 3 bases, and 5 bases stayed unmatched. The CDR3 spans 16 residues. The germline CDR1 and CDR2 sequences are LNHNV and YYDKDF (reference sequence). These data originate in a study of cytomegalovirus exposure and HLA in healthy donors. Study as a whole: Earlier findings included about 120 million unique TCR beta sequences obtained from 180 million or so T cells.

The PCR was carried out with 60 Vbeta primers and 13 Jbeta primers. Measured with immunoSEQ multiplex PCR; TCRdb has only the in-frame clones, and not every one. Of roughly 120,000 clones listed, roughly 82% are singletons. The study, taken as a whole, reports: A classifier reportedly called cytomegalovirus status with high sensitivity and specificity.

The chain uses TRBV15 and TRBJ2-6; 7 nucleotides align to TRBD1. The TCR sequence derives from a woman between 18 and 30 years old in good health and CMV-seronegative. Sequences were obtained from PBMCs. CDR3 DNA: TGTGCCACCAGCAGTGAGGGGGCGAGTGGGGCCAACGTCCTGACTTTC. Protein: CATSSEGASGANVLTF.